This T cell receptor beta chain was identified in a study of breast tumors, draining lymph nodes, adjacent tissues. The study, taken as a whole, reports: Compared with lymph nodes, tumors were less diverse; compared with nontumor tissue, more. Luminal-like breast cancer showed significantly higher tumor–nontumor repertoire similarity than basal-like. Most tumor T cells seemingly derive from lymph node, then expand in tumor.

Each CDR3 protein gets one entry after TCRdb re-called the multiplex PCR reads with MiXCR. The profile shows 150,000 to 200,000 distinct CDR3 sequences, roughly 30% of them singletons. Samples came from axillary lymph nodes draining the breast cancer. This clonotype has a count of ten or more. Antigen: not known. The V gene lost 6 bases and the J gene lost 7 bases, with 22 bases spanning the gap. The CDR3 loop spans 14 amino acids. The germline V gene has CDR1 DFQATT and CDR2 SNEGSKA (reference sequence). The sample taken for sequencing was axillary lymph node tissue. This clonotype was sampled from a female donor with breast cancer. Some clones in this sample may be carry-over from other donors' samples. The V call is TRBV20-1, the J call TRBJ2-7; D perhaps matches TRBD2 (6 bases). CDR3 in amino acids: CSAGPGLRGGEQYF. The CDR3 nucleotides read TGCAGTGCCGGCCCGGGACTCCGGGGAGGAGAGCAGTACTTC.